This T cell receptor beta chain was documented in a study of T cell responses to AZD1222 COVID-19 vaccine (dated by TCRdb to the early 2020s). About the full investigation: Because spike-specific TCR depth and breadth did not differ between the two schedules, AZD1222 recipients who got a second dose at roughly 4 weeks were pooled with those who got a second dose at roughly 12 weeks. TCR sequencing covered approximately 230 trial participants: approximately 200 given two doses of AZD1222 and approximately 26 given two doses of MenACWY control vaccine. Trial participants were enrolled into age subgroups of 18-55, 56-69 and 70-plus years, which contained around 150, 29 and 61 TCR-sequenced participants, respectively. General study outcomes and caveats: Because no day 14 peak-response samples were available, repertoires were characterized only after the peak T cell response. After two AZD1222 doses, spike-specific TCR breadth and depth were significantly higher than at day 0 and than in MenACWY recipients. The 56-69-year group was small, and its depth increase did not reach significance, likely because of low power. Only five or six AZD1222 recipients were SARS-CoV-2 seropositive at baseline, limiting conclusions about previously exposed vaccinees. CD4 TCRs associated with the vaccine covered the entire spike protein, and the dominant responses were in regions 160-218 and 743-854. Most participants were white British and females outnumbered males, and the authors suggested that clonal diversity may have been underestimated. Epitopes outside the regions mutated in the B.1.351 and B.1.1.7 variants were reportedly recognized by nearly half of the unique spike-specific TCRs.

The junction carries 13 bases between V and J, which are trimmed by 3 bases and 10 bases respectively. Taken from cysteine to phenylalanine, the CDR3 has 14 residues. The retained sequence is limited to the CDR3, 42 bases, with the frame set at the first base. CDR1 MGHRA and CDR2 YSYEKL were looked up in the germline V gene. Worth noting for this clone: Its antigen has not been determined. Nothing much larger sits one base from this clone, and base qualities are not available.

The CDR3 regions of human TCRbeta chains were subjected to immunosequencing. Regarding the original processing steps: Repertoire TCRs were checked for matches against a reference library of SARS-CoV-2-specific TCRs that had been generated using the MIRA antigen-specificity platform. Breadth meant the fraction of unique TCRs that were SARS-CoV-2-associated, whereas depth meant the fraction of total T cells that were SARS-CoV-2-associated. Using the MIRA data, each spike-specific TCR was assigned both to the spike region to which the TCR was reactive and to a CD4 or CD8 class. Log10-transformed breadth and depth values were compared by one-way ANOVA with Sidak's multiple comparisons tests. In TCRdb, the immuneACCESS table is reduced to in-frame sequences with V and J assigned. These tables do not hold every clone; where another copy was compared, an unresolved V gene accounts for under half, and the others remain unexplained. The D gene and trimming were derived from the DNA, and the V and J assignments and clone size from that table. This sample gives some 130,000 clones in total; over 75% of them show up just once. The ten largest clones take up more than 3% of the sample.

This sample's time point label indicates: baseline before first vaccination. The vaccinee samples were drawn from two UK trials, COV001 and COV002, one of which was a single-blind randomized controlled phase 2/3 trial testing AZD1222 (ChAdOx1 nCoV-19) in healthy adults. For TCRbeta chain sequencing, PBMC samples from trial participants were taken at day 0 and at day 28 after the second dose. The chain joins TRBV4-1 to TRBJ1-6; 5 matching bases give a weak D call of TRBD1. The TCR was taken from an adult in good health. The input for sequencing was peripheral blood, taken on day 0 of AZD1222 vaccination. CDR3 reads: CASSHRETYSPLHF. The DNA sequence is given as TGCGCCAGCAGCCACAGGGAGACATACTCACCCCTCCACTTT.